The 27 T cell receptor beta chains below come from one sample, sequenced in a study of T cells in Graves' hyperthyroidism and ophthalmopathy. The investigators amplified TCR beta CDR3 regions from RNA transcripts. A set of HTBI primers served as the primers for a first-round RT-PCR of the TCR CDR3. MiXCR was run by TCRdb on the multiplex PCR reads, yielding one entry per CDR3 protein. The data hold around 440,000 distinct CDR3 sequences, with approximately 14% observed a single time. Sample: blood. All receptors derive from a woman under 30 with Graves' hyperthyroidism.

This clonotype was picked up many times. The rearrangement uses TRBV13 and TRBJ1-2; D unresolved. The germline CDR1 and CDR2 sequences are PRHDT and FYEKMQ (reference sequence). V dropped 0 bases and J dropped 4 bases, with 6 bases sitting between them. This CDR3 is 13 amino acids long. CDR3 sequence: CASSLGVLYGYTF. The CDR3 DNA follows: TGTGCCAGCAGCTTAGGAGTCCTCTATGGCTACACCTTC.

This clonotype was seen ten or more times. The chain's CDR3 is CSVEPGSTQYF. The CDR3 bases are TGCAGCGTTGAGCCCGGGTCGACCCAGTACTTC. This chain links TRBV29-1 with TRBJ2-5, with D uncertain. V gave up 3 bases and J gave up 7 bases, with 9 bases separating them. The CDR3 contains 11 residues. From germline, CDR1 is SQVTM and CDR2 ANQGSEA.

The J gene is TRBJ2-7, the V gene TRBV19; D possibly corresponds to TRBD1 (6 bases). With 3 bases removed from V and 4 bases from J, the gap between germline ends came to 13 bases. The CDR3 contains 14 residues. Germline CDR1 and CDR2: LNHDA and SQIVND (reference sequence). CDR3 amino acids: CASSMGSGTYEQYF. CDR3 nucleotide sequence: TGTGCCAGTAGTATGGGGTCCGGGACATACGAGCAGTACTTC.

This clonotype was counted at least ten times. CDR3 region: CASSPDRGPSEQYF. CDR3 bases: TGTGCCAGCAGCCCTGACAGGGGGCCGTCCGAGCAGTACTTC. This chain uses TRBV7-8 with TRBJ2-7; 10 nucleotides agree with TRBD1. Germline assignment: CDR1 SGHVS and CDR2 FQNEAQ. With V trimmed by 5 bases and J by 6 bases, 7 bases remained unmatched. The CDR3 is 14 residues long.

About this clonotype itself: This may be a read error: a much more frequent sequence differs by one nucleotide. The CDR3 region is CASSHRSRGVWGSYEQYF. The CDR3 nucleotides are TGTGCCAGCAGCCACCGTTCCCGGGGAGTATGGGGGTCCTACGAGCAGTACTTC. The rearrangement joins TRBV4-2 to TRBJ2-7, with D perhaps being TRBD1 or TRBD2 (5 bases each). CDR1 is LGHNA and CDR2 is YNFKEQ in the germline V gene. The CDR3 is 18 residues long. Trimming pared 3 bases from V and 1 base from J, leaving 22 bases between.

This clonotype was observed a handful of times. V usage is TRBV12-3 or TRBV12-4 and J usage is TRBJ1-4; the D is unclear. The CDR3 is 15 residues long. V dropped 0 bases and J dropped 7 bases, with 12 bases sitting between them. The DNA of the CDR3 is TGTGCCAGCAGTTTAGCGCGCCCCAGGAGTGAAAAACTGTTTTTT. This encodes CASSLARPRSEKLFF.

The sample holds many counts of this clonotype. CDR3 sequence: CASSHGFGRLYGYTF. Written as DNA, the CDR3 is TGCGCCAGCAGCCACGGTTTCGGGCGACTCTATGGCTACACCTTC. This chain connects TRBV4-1 to TRBJ1-2; no definite D call. The CDR3 extends over 15 amino acids. Germline V lookup: CDR1 MGHRA, CDR2 YSYEKL. Trimming removed 3 bases from V and 4 bases from J, with 15 bases in between.

In its sample, this clonotype was seen many times. Mismatch with germline at one junction end may stem from a read error. The genes are TRBV20-1 and TRBJ1-2; a possible D gene is TRBD1 (6 bases). Germline CDR1 DFQATT, CDR2 SNEGSKA (reference sequence). CDR3 length: 12 residues. In DNA, the CDR3 is TGCAGTGCTAATACAGGGCCCTATCGCTACACCTTC. This sequence encodes CSANTGPYRYTF.

The chain recombines TRBV19 with TRBJ2-4; 8 bases agree with TRBD2. After removal of 6 bases from V and 1 base from J, the junction contained 8 bases not matched to a gene. Germline lookup yields CDR1 LNHDA and CDR2 SQIVND (reference sequence). The CDR3 totals 16 residues. The CDR3 region has the DNA TGTGCCAGTAGCGACCTCGGGGGGGCTGCCAAAAACATTCAGTACTTC. The encoded protein is CASSDLGGAAKNIQYF.

The J gene is TRBJ2-7, the V gene TRBV6-2 or TRBV6-3; perhaps TRBD1 as D (6 bases). The CDR3 covers 14 residues. Germline loops: CDR1 MNHEY, CDR2 SVGEGT. Trimming removed 1 base from V and 1 base from J, with 8 bases in between. This chain's CDR3 is CASSYYRASYEQYF. The CDR3 nucleotides read TGTGCCAGCAGTTACTACAGGGCATCCTACGAGCAGTACTTC.

In its sample, this clonotype was seen many times. This rearrangement joins TRBV2 to TRBJ2-1; 13 positions match TRBD2. The V and J ends lost 3 bases and 7 bases, in that order; junction bases with no gene match: 3. Germline loops: CDR1 SNHLY, CDR2 FYNNEI. The CDR3 is 15 amino acids. CDR3 nucleotides: TGTGCCAGCAGTGATGTGGGACTAGCGGGGAATGAGCAGTTCTTC. Translated, it gives CASSDVGLAGNEQFF. Drawing the rest from reference TRBV2 and TRBJ2-1, the complete variable domain is EPEVTQTPSHQVTQMGQEVILRCVPISNHLYFYWYRQILGQKVEFLVSFYNNEISEKSEIFDDQFSVERPDGSNFTLKIRSTKLEDSAMYFCASSDVGLAGNEQFFGPGTRLTVL.

There are many counts of this clonotype. The chain couples TRBV20-1 to TRBJ2-5; D unclear. Germline V CDR1 and CDR2: DFQATT, SNEGSKA (reference sequence). Trimming removed 0 bases at V and 1 base at J, with 9 bases between. CDR3 length equals 14 residues. As DNA, the CDR3 is TGCAGTGCTAGAGAAGGAACTACCCAAGAGACCCAGTACTTC. Protein: CSAREGTTQETQYF.

In this sample, this clonotype turned up many times. CDR3 sequence (DNA): TGTGCCAGCAGTGGGGACAGCTATCAGCCCCAGCATTTT. This gives the protein CASSGDSYQPQHF. The V gene is TRBV2, the J gene TRBJ1-5, with TRBD1 identical over 7 bases. This CDR3 region has 13 residues. With V trimmed by 4 bases and J by 5 bases, 2 bases remained unmatched. The germline gives CDR1 SNHLY, CDR2 FYNNEI.

The genes are TRBV3-1 and TRBJ2-1; 8 positions match TRBD2. The V gene end was trimmed by 6 bases and the J gene end by 5 bases; junction bases not matched to a gene: 6. The CDR3 totals 14 residues. CDR1 and CDR2 (germline): LGHDT, YNNKEL (reference sequence). CDR3 sequence (DNA): TGTGCCAGCAGACTAGGACTAGCAGACAATGAGCAGTTCTTC. Translating it yields CASRLGLADNEQFF.

This chain links TRBV7-2 with TRBJ2-1, with 8 bases aligning to TRBD1. The length of the CDR3 is 15 residues. Germline lookup yields CDR1 SGHTA and CDR2 FQGNSA. With 2 bases clipped from V and 9 bases from J, the junction kept 9 bases outside the gene matches. This chain's CDR3 is CASSLSPDREGEQFF. For the CDR3, the DNA is TGTGCCAGCAGCTTAAGCCCGGACAGGGAAGGTGAGCAGTTCTTC.

In this sample, this clonotype turned up many times. The rearrangement links TRBV27 to TRBJ1-6; D not resolved. Germline V gives CDR1 MNHEY, CDR2 SMNVEV (reference sequence). The CDR3 is made up of 15 amino acids. V lost 0 bases and J lost 10, with 13 bases in between. The CDR3 DNA reads as TGTGCCAGCAGTTTATCTCGGACGACTGTCTCACCCCTCCACTTT. Its translation: CASSLSRTTVSPLHF.

This clonotype has more than one count but fewer than ten. J is TRBJ2-3 and V is TRBV20-1; possible D gene TRBD2, 5 bases. V lost 3 bases, J lost 1 base, and 11 bases lay in between. This CDR3 spans 14 amino acids. The germline V gene encodes CDR1 DFQATT and CDR2 SNEGSKA (reference sequence). CDR3 bases: TGCAGTGCTAGCCCTAGCCGGGGCACAGATACGCAGTATTTT. The encoded protein is CSASPSRGTDTQYF.

This clonotype has a handful of counts. This chain joins TRBV6-5 and TRBJ1-4; no firm D call. CDR1 is MNHEY, CDR2 SVGAGI, per germline. The CDR3 totals 14 residues. Trimming removed 5 bases from V and 8 bases from J, with 15 bases in between. The CDR3 loop is CASSTSTGNEKLFF. Written as DNA, the CDR3 is TGTGCCAGCAGTACCTCGACGGGGAACGAAAAACTGTTTTTT.

This clonotype has ten or more counts. The chain combines TRBV5-1 with TRBJ2-6; 7 bases align to TRBD2. The CDR3 sequence is 16 residues long. Germline V gene data show CDR1 as SGHRS and CDR2 as YFSETQ. V shed 0 bases, J shed 2 bases, and the junction held 2 bases outside the gene matches. CDR3 nucleotide sequence: TGCGCCAGCAGCTTGGAGGCGGGGGCTGGGGCCAACGTCCTGACTTTC. Residues: CASSLEAGAGANVLTF.

This clonotype was recorded at least ten times. The V gene is TRBV4-2, the J gene TRBJ2-3, with 11 bases aligning to TRBD2. Germline CDR1 reads LGHNA; CDR2 reads YNFKEQ. This CDR3 spans 16 amino acids. V trimming: 8 bases; J trimming: 2 bases; junction bases outside the gene matches: 9. CDR3 nucleotides: TGTGCCAGCCGGGTACTAGCGGGAGCTTCCACAGATACGCAGTATTTT. The encoded protein is CASRVLAGASTDTQYF.

This clonotype was observed at least ten times. J is TRBJ1-5 and V is TRBV30; the match to TRBD1 covers 8 bases. This CDR3 region has 15 residues. In germline, CDR1 is GTSNPN, CDR2 SVGIG (reference sequence). J was trimmed by 4 bases and V by 0 bases; bases with no gene match: 5. The CDR3 DNA sequence: TGTGCCTGGAGTGTACACAGGGGGGTAAATCAGCCCCAGCATTTT. Protein: CAWSVHRGVNQPQHF.

This clonotype was counted between two and nine times. The V gene is TRBV15, the J gene TRBJ2-6, with 8 bases matching TRBD2. V gave up 3 bases and J gave up 3 bases; unmatched junction bases: 10. CDR3 length: 18 amino acids. CDR1 LNHNV and CDR2 YYDKDF come from the germline V gene (reference sequence). The CDR3 protein is CATSRSEGLVGGANVLTF. In DNA, the CDR3 is TGTGCCACCAGCAGGTCTGAGGGACTAGTTGGTGGGGCCAACGTCCTGACTTTC.

Remarks on this clonotype: Since a much larger clone is just one base distant, this may be a read error. The chain recombines TRBV18 with TRBJ2-7; the D call may be TRBD1 or TRBD2 (5 bases each). Germline lookup yields CDR1 KGHSH and CDR2 LQKENI. V lost 6 bases, J lost 9 bases, and 24 bases lay in between. The CDR3 extends over 15 amino acids. The CDR3 DNA reads TGTGCCAGCTCCCCGACTTCCTCCACAGGAGGAGGGCAGTACTTC. Encoded protein: CASSPTSSTGGGQYF.

This clonotype was detected ten times or more. The chain is built from TRBV12-3 or TRBV12-4 and TRBJ2-7; no clear D. This CDR3 region has 15 residues. The V end lost 0 bases, the J end lost 1 base, and 10 bases lay between the germline ends. The DNA for the CDR3 is TGTGCCAGCAGTTTAGCACGTCGTCTTTCCTACGAGCAGTACTTC. It codes for CASSLARRLSYEQYF.

This rearrangement joins TRBV27 to TRBJ1-3; D gene ambiguous. This CDR3 spans 14 amino acids. Germline V gene lookup returns CDR1 MNHEY and CDR2 SMNVEV (reference sequence). The V and J ends lost 8 bases and 4 bases respectively, with 15 bases between them. The CDR3 is CASLPPGPGNTIYF. The CDR3 nucleotides are TGTGCCAGCTTACCTCCCGGGCCCGGAAACACCATATATTTT.

This clonotype came up many times. V is TRBV19 and J is TRBJ1-5; no reliable D call. The germline V gene encodes CDR1 LNHDA and CDR2 SQIVND (reference sequence). The CDR3 consists of 13 residues. The V gene lost 0 bases and the J gene lost 5 bases, with 5 bases spanning the gap. The CDR3 sequence: CASSIDADQPQHF. The DNA for the CDR3 is TGTGCCAGTAGTATAGACGCCGATCAGCCCCAGCATTTT. Variable domain in full (rest from reference TRBV19 and TRBJ1-5): DGGITQSPKYLFRKEGQNVTLSCEQNLNHDAMYWYRQDPGQGLRLIYYSQIVNDFQKGDIAEGYSVSREKKESFPLTVTSAQKNPTAFYLCASSIDADQPQHFGDGTRLSIL.

There are many counts of this clonotype. This chain links TRBV11-2 with TRBJ2-1; D gene unclear. CDR3 size: 16 residues. CDR1 is SGHAT, CDR2 FQNNGV, per germline. Trimming removed 4 bases from V and 2 bases from J, with 15 bases in between. CDR3 DNA sequence: TGTGCCAGCAGCTCGAACTGGGATTTCGCCTACAATGAGCAGTTCTTC. This codes for CASSSNWDFAYNEQFF.